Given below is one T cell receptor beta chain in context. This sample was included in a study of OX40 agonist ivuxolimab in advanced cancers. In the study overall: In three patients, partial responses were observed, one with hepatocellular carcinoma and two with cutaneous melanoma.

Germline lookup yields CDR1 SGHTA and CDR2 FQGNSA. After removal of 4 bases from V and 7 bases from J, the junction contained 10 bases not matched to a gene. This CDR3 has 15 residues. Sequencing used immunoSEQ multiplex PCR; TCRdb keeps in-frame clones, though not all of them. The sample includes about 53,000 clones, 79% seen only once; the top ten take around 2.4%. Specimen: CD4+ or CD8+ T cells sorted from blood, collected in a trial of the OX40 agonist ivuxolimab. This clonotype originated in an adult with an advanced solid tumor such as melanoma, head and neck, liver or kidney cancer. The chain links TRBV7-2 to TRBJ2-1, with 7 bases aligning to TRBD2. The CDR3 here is CASSSGGGVKNEQFF. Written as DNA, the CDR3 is TGTGCCAGCAGCTCAGGTGGGGGGGTGAAGAATGAGCAGTTCTTC.